These T cell receptor beta chains were read from a single sample in a study of metastatic and nonmetastatic thyroid tumors. TCRdb reprocessed the PCR reads via MiXCR. The table records some 29,000 clones, around 3.5% of them present only once. Sequencing used blood. Every receptor here comes from a male donor with papillary thyroid cancer or a benign thyroid nodule (not recorded which). Some clones in this sample may be carry-over from other donors' samples. Each CDR3 is given with its conserved first and last residue.

J	V	CDR3
TRBJ1-2	TRBV2	CASSSARGAVYGYTF
TRBJ1-6	TRBV20-1	CSAGINSPLHF
TRBJ2-1	TRBV11-2	CASSSYREVNEQFF
TRBJ2-7	TRBV2	CASSDSTGAYEQYF
TRBJ2-7	TRBV27	CASSLTGFSYEQYF
TRBJ2-7	TRBV28	CASRDHSYEQYF
TRBJ2-7	TRBV20-1	CSARDMEPYEQYF
TRBJ1-5	TRBV30	CAWSRINQPQHF
TRBJ2-7	TRBV6-1	CASSEVEDIYEQYF
TRBJ1-4	TRBV18	CASSPGSGEKLFF
TRBJ2-1	TRBV20-1	CSASDRGNSNEQFF
TRBJ1-4	TRBV11-2	CASSLGARATNEKLFF
TRBJ1-1	TRBV3-1	CASLGVLGEAFF